Sequencing of this TCR beta chain was carried out in a study of T cell responses to AZD1222 COVID-19 vaccine. Sequencing was performed with immunoSEQ multiplex PCR; in TCRdb, only in-frame clones are kept and a portion is missing. Among around 80,000 clones, approximately 92% were seen once, and the ten largest hold around 4.5%. A remark on this clone: Its cognate antigen is unknown.

Study-wide points: It was only after the peak T cell response that any repertoires were sampled. Across the whole spike, CD4 TCRs peaked at regions 160-218 and 743-854.

The sequence derives from an adult who received the AZD1222 COVID-19 vaccine. The sequences come from peripheral blood, collected 28 days after the second AZD1222 dose.

The CDR3 sequence is CASRILGLAGGQEFF. The CDR3 region has the DNA TGTGCCAGCAGAATTCTGGGACTAGCGGGAGGCCAGGAGTTCTTC. V and J are TRBV6-5 and TRBJ2-1, with TRBD2 identical over 15 bases. CDR3 length: 15 residues. CDR1 is MNHEY, CDR2 SVGAGI, per germline. V lost 6 bases, J lost 14 bases, and 11 bases stayed unmatched.